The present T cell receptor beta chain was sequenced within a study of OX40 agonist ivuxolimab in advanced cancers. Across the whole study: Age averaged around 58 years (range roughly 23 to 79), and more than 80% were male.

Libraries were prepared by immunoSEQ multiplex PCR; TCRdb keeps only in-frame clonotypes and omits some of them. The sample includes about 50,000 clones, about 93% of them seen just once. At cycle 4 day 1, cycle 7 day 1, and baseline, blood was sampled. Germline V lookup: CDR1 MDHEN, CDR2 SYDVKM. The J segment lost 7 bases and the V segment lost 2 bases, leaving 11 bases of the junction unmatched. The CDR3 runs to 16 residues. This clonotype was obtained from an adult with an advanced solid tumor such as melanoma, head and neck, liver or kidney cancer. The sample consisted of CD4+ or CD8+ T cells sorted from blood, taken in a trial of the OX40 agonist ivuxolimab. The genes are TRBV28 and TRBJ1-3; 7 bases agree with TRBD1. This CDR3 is CASSLPTGSPWNTIYF. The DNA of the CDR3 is TGTGCCAGCAGTTTACCGACAGGGTCCCCTTGGAACACCATATATTTT. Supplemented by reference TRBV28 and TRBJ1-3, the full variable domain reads DVKVTQSSRYLVKRTGEKVFLECVQDMDHENMFWYRQDPGLGLRLIYFSYDVKMKEKGDIPEGYSVSREKKERFSLILESASTNQTSMYLCASSLPTGSPWNTIYFGEGSWLTVV.